These T cell receptor beta chains were read from a single sample in a study of blood T cell repertoires in COVID-19. TCRdb's table, derived via immunoSEQ multiplex PCR, lists solely in-frame clones and lacks some. The sample carries under 300,000 clones, about 90% recorded once. The sample comprised PBMCs or T cells enriched from blood (not recorded which). The receptors originated from a woman in her late teens or twenties who had recovered from COVID-19. CDR3s include the opening cysteine and the closing phenylalanine or tryptophan. D genes are given only for firm matches. Clone size appears in some rows only: once, few, many, or a class for an expanded clone.

j_call: TRBJ2-3
v_call: TRBV18
clone_size: .
d_call: TRBD2
cdr3_nt: TGTGCCAGCGCTGCGGGGAGGGCAGATACGCAGTATTTT
cdr3_aa: CASAAGRADTQYF

j_call: TRBJ1-2
v_call: TRBV4-1
clone_size: few
d_call: TRBD1
cdr3_nt: TGCGCCAGCAGCCAAGATACAAGGACAGGGTTTGGCTACACCTTC
cdr3_aa: CASSQDTRTGFGYTF

j_call: TRBJ1-6
v_call: TRBV28
clone_size: .
d_call: .
cdr3_nt: TGTGCCAGCAGTTCAGGGGTTATCTCACCCCTCCACTTT
cdr3_aa: CASSSGVISPLHF

j_call: TRBJ2-7
v_call: TRBV5-5
clone_size: once
d_call: .
cdr3_nt: TGTGCCAGCAGCTTTCAGTTCTGGGGAGCGGGGCAGTACTTC
cdr3_aa: CASSFQFWGAGQYF

j_call: TRBJ2-7
v_call: TRBV5-1
clone_size: .
d_call: TRBD2
cdr3_nt: TGCGCCAGCAGCTTCCTCTCGGGAGGGCTATACGAGCAGTACTTC
cdr3_aa: CASSFLSGGLYEQYF

j_call: TRBJ2-5
v_call: TRBV28
clone_size: .
d_call: TRBD1
cdr3_nt: TGTGCCAGCAGCCCCTTTTGGGACAGACAAGAGACCCAGTACTTC
cdr3_aa: CASSPFWDRQETQYF

j_call: TRBJ2-2
v_call: TRBV7-3
clone_size: .
d_call: TRBD2
cdr3_nt: TGTGCCAGCAGCTCGGGACTAGCGGGCACCGGGGAGCTGTTTTTT
cdr3_aa: CASSSGLAGTGELFF

j_call: TRBJ2-3
v_call: TRBV28
clone_size: once
d_call: .
cdr3_nt: TGTGCCAGCAGTCCCCCCGCGGGCGGCGGGAGCACAGATACGCAGTATTTT
cdr3_aa: CASSPPAGGGSTDTQYF

j_call: TRBJ2-3
v_call: TRBV2
clone_size: few
d_call: TRBD2
cdr3_nt: TGTGCCTCGCAAGGAGGGAGCGGGGGGGCGGTTCCAACGCAGTATTTT
cdr3_aa: CASQGGSGGAVPTQYF

j_call: TRBJ1-4
v_call: TRBV2
clone_size: .
d_call: TRBD1
cdr3_nt: TGTGCCAGCAGTGCATCAGGGGGCAATGAAAAACTGTTTTTT
cdr3_aa: CASSASGGNEKLFF

j_call: TRBJ2-5
v_call: TRBV5-1
clone_size: .
d_call: TRBD1
cdr3_nt: TGCGCCAGCAGCAGGTCACCGGGACAGGGGGAAGAGACCCAGTACTTC
cdr3_aa: CASSRSPGQGEETQYF

j_call: TRBJ1-5
v_call: TRBV6-1
clone_size: .
d_call: .
cdr3_nt: TGTGCCAGCAGTGATTGGGGGGGGGTAGGTCAGCCCCAGCATTTT
cdr3_aa: CASSDWGGVGQPQHF

j_call: TRBJ2-7
v_call: TRBV28
clone_size: .
d_call: .
cdr3_nt: TGTGCCAGCAGTCCAGGGGGGAGCCCATACGAGCAGTACTTC
cdr3_aa: CASSPGGSPYEQYF

j_call: TRBJ1-4
v_call: TRBV3-1/TRBV3-2
clone_size: .
d_call: TRBD1
cdr3_nt: TGTGCCAGCAGCACCTGGGACAGGGAAGGGGCTAATGAAAAACTGTTTTTT
cdr3_aa: CASSTWDREGANEKLFF

j_call: TRBJ2-3
v_call: TRBV4-3
clone_size: .
d_call: TRBD2
cdr3_nt: TGCGCCAGCAGCTCGCGGGGGGACGCAGATACGCAGTATTTT
cdr3_aa: CASSSRGDADTQYF

j_call: TRBJ1-5
v_call: TRBV12-5
clone_size: once
d_call: TRBD1
cdr3_nt: TGTGCTAGTGCCGGGACAGGGGGGAATCAGCCCCAGCATTTT
cdr3_aa: CASAGTGGNQPQHF

j_call: TRBJ2-7
v_call: TRBV7-6
clone_size: .
d_call: TRBD2
cdr3_nt: TGTGCCAGCGGAGACGGGGGGGGCTACGAGCAGTACTTC
cdr3_aa: CASGDGGGYEQYF

j_call: TRBJ2-2
v_call: TRBV3-1/TRBV3-2
clone_size: .
d_call: .
cdr3_nt: TGTGCCAGCAGTCGGAACACCGGGGAGCTGTTTTTT
cdr3_aa: CASSRNTGELFF

j_call: TRBJ1-1
v_call: TRBV11-3
clone_size: .
d_call: .
cdr3_nt: TGTGCCAGCAGCTTAGTCATGAACACTGAAGCTTTCTTT
cdr3_aa: CASSLVMNTEAFF

j_call: TRBJ1-4
v_call: TRBV9
clone_size: .
d_call: TRBD1
cdr3_nt: TGTGCCAGCAGCGGAGGAAGGACAGGGGGATATTCAGCGACTAATGAAAAACTGTTTTTT
cdr3_aa: CASSGGRTGGYSATNEKLFF

j_call: TRBJ2-3
v_call: TRBV6-4
clone_size: .
d_call: TRBD2
cdr3_nt: TGTGCCAGCAGTCGGCTAGCGGGGGAAGATACGCAGTATTTT
cdr3_aa: CASSRLAGEDTQYF

j_call: TRBJ2-1
v_call: TRBV9
clone_size: .
d_call: .
cdr3_nt: TGTGCCAGCAGCGTAGCGGGAGCTACCTACAATGAGCAGTTCTTC
cdr3_aa: CASSVAGATYNEQFF

j_call: TRBJ2-3
v_call: TRBV7-8
clone_size: .
d_call: TRBD2
cdr3_nt: TGTGCCAGCAGCTTAGATGTGGATAGCGGGGGGACAGATACGCAGTATTTT
cdr3_aa: CASSLDVDSGGTDTQYF

j_call: TRBJ2-3
v_call: TRBV5-1
clone_size: .
d_call: TRBD2
cdr3_nt: TGCGCCAGCAGCTGGCCACTAGCGGGCACAGATACGCAGTATTTT
cdr3_aa: CASSWPLAGTDTQYF

j_call: TRBJ1-2
v_call: TRBV6-1
clone_size: .
d_call: .
cdr3_nt: TGTGCCAGCAGTGAAGCGGAGGGACTAGCCGGCTACACCTTC
cdr3_aa: CASSEAEGLAGYTF

j_call: TRBJ2-1
v_call: TRBV7-6
clone_size: .
d_call: TRBD2
cdr3_nt: TGTGCCAGCAGCCCAGATGGCGGGGGGCTAAACAATGAGCAGTTCTTC
cdr3_aa: CASSPDGGGLNNEQFF

j_call: TRBJ1-1
v_call: TRBV5-6
clone_size: .
d_call: .
cdr3_nt: TGTGCCAGCAGCTTGGGCGCCACAGGGAGCACTGAAGCTTTCTTT
cdr3_aa: CASSLGATGSTEAFF

j_call: TRBJ1-2
v_call: TRBV7-9
clone_size: .
d_call: TRBD1
cdr3_nt: TGTGCCAGCAGCCCCAGGACAGGTAGCCACCTCCATGGCTACACCTTC
cdr3_aa: CASSPRTGSHLHGYTF

j_call: TRBJ1-1
v_call: TRBV2
clone_size: .
d_call: TRBD1
cdr3_nt: TGTGCCAGCAGCGATAGGACAGGGTCCCTGAACACTGAAGCTTTCTTT
cdr3_aa: CASSDRTGSLNTEAFF

j_call: TRBJ2-2
v_call: TRBV9
clone_size: .
d_call: .
cdr3_nt: TGTGCCAGCAGCGTAGATCCCCGGGAAGTGGACACCGGGGAGCTGTTTTTT
cdr3_aa: CASSVDPREVDTGELFF

j_call: TRBJ2-3
v_call: TRBV9
clone_size: .
d_call: .
cdr3_nt: TGTGCCAGCAGTTTACGAACTAGCACATCCACAGATACGCAGTATTTT
cdr3_aa: CASSLRTSTSTDTQYF

j_call: TRBJ1-1
v_call: TRBV6-2/TRBV6-3
clone_size: .
d_call: TRBD1
cdr3_nt: TGTGCCAGCAGCCAGCAAGACAGGGTAATGAACACTGAAGCTTTCTTT
cdr3_aa: CASSQQDRVMNTEAFF